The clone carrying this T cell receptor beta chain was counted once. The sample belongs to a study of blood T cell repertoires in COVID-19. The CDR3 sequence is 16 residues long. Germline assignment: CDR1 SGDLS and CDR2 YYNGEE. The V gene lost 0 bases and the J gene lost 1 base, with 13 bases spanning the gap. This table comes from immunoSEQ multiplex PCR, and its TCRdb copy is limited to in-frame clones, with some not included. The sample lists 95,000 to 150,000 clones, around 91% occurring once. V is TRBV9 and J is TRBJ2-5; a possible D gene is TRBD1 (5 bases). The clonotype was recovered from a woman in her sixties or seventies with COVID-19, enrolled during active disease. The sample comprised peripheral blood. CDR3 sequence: CASSVGPGLSQETQYF. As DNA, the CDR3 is TGTGCCAGCAGCGTAGGTCCAGGGTTAAGCCAAGAGACCCAGTACTTC.